One and the same sample provided the 29 T cell receptor beta chains below, sequenced in a study of monozygotic twins with inflammatory bowel disease. TCRdb reprocessed the 5' RACE reads, keeping one entry per CDR3 protein, no DNA. The sample totals 120,000 to 150,000 distinct CDR3 sequences. Material for sequencing was blood. All receptors derive from a human donor with ulcerative colitis or Crohn's disease, or a healthy co-twin of an affected twin (not recorded which).

The chain couples TRBV7-7 to TRBJ1-4; TCRdb calls TRBD1, which cannot be checked without DNA. The CDR3 contains 16 residues. CDR1 is SSHAT and CDR2 is FNYEAQ in the germline V gene (reference sequence). CDR3 protein: CASSPGTDQLMKNCFF. Based on the CDR3 plus reference TRBV7-7 and TRBJ1-4, the full variable domain is GAGVSQSPRYKVTKRGQDVTLRCDPISSHATLYWYQQALGQGPEFLTYFNYEAQPDKSGLPSDRFSAERPEGSISTLTIQRTEQRDSAMYRCASSPGTDQLMKNCFFGSGTQLSVL.

This chain's CDR3 is CASSFQGENTEAFF. This chain links TRBV7-2 with TRBJ1-1; the TCRdb call, TRBD1, lacks DNA for checking. There are 14 residues in the CDR3. Per germline, CDR1 SGHTA and CDR2 FQGNSA. Full variable domain (rest looked up from reference TRBV7-2 and TRBJ1-1): GAGVSQSPSNKVTEKGKDVELRCDPISGHTALYWYRQSLGQGLEFLIYFQGNSAPDKSGLPSDRFSAERTGGSVSTLTIQRTQQEDSAVYLCASSFQGENTEAFFGQGTRLTVV.

The chain carries TRBV7-2 and TRBJ2-5; TCRdb lists TRBD1, though no DNA is available to test this call. From germline, CDR1 is SGHTA and CDR2 FQGNSA. The CDR3 contains 15 residues. The CDR3 sequence: CASSTDGTTKETQYF.

The J gene is TRBJ2-7, the V gene TRBV12-3 or TRBV12-4. CDR3 size: 14 residues. CDR3 residues: CASSLSGGVYEQYF.

The V gene is TRBV20-1, the J gene TRBJ1-2; TCRdb indicates TRBD1, and absent DNA this call remains unverified. This CDR3 is 15 amino acids long. CDR1 and CDR2 (germline): DFQATT, SNEGSKA (reference sequence). This CDR3 is CSARDRQGVGYGYTF.

V is TRBV7-2 and J is TRBJ1-3. CDR1 and CDR2 (germline): SGHTA, FQGNSA. The CDR3 is 13 residues long. CDR3 residues: CASGRFSGNTIYF.

The chain is built from TRBV27 and TRBJ1-6; absent DNA, TCRdb's TRBD1 call cannot be checked. CDR3 length: 15 residues. Germline CDR1 reads MNHEY; CDR2 reads SMNVEV (reference sequence). The CDR3 loop reads CASSSGPTINSPLHF.

V gene TRBV12-3 or TRBV12-4 combines with J gene TRBJ1-2; with no DNA, the TCRdb D assignment of TRBD1 cannot be verified. The CDR3 spans 15 residues. CDR3 protein: CASSSRGPANYGYTF.

V gene TRBV7-9 combines with J gene TRBJ1-4; TCRdb gives TRBD1 as the D gene, but with no DNA this cannot be confirmed. The CDR3 runs to 15 residues. From germline, CDR1 is SEHNR and CDR2 FQNEAQ (reference sequence). This CDR3 is CASSSSGQSNEKLFF.

This chain links TRBV7-2 with TRBJ2-3; the D call of TRBD1 rests on TCRdb alone, since no DNA is present to check it. This CDR3 is 15 amino acids long. Germline V gene sequence: CDR1 SGHTA, CDR2 FQGNSA. This chain's CDR3 is CASSPTGLGTDTQYF.

The chain links TRBV5-1 to TRBJ1-1. Germline loops: CDR1 SGHRS, CDR2 YFSETQ. This CDR3 region has 15 residues. Here the CDR3 reads CASSFNLLVNTEAFF.

V and J are TRBV7-2 and TRBJ2-7; absent DNA, TCRdb's TRBD2 call cannot be checked. CDR1 is SGHTA and CDR2 is FQGNSA in the germline V gene. The CDR3 sequence is 14 residues long. CDR3 in amino acids: CASSLGSGAYEQYF.

The J gene is TRBJ1-2, the V gene TRBV7-9; TCRdb's assignment of TRBD1 cannot be checked, as there is no DNA. CDR3 size: 15 residues. CDR1 and CDR2 from the germline V gene are SEHNR and FQNEAQ (reference sequence). CDR3 region: CASSQGTGGEGGYTF.

The chain carries TRBV6-5 and TRBJ1-6; lacking DNA, the TRBD1 call made by TCRdb goes unchecked. This CDR3 spans 16 amino acids. Germline V CDR1 and CDR2: MNHEY, SVGAGI. The CDR3 spells CASSSPGRGANSPLHF.

This chain links TRBV5-6 with TRBJ2-2; with no DNA, the TCRdb D assignment of TRBD1 cannot be verified. Germline V gene lookup returns CDR1 SGHDT and CDR2 YYEEEE. This CDR3 is 14 amino acids long. CDR3 in amino acids: CASSPQPGSEELFF.

The J gene is TRBJ1-6, the V gene TRBV6-2 or TRBV6-3. Germline CDR1 and CDR2: MNHEY and SVGEGT. The CDR3 consists of 14 residues. CDR3 sequence: CASSPSGNNSPLHF.

The gene calls are TRBV20-1 and TRBJ2-5. Germline V gene data show CDR1 as DFQATT and CDR2 as SNEGSKA (reference sequence). This CDR3 region has 15 residues. The CDR3 here is CSASNPREPKETQYF.

The chain joins TRBV11-3 to TRBJ2-7. This CDR3 has 13 amino acids. Germline CDR1 SGHNT, CDR2 YENEEA. The CDR3 loop is CASSLVTDGEQYF.

The chain links TRBV7-9 to TRBJ1-5; with no DNA, the TCRdb D assignment of TRBD1 cannot be verified. This CDR3 comprises 16 residues. Per germline, CDR1 SEHNR and CDR2 FQNEAQ (reference sequence). This chain's CDR3 is CASSLGPAGDNQPQHF.

The CDR3 loop reads CASSSKGGAVSNQPQHF. This chain connects TRBV7-2 to TRBJ1-5. The germline V gene has CDR1 SGHTA and CDR2 FQGNSA. The CDR3 is 17 amino acids.

The chain employs TRBV20-1 and TRBJ2-7; TCRdb's D call, TRBD1, is unchecked because there is no DNA. Looked up from germline, CDR1 is DFQATT and CDR2 is SNEGSKA (reference sequence). The CDR3 loop spans 13 amino acids. The chain's CDR3 is CSAFRDRGYEQYF.

J is TRBJ2-5 and V is TRBV10-3. CDR1 is ENHRY, CDR2 SYGVKD, per germline. The CDR3 length is 12 residues. This chain's CDR3 is CAISATEETQYF.

This rearrangement joins TRBV30 to TRBJ2-1; TCRdb proposes TRBD2, but this gene call is untestable without DNA. CDR1 and CDR2 (germline): GTSNPN, SVGIG (reference sequence). CDR3 length: 12 residues. CDR3 in amino acids: CAWSNVASGGLF.

The chain combines TRBV19 with TRBJ2-7; TCRdb indicates TRBD1, and absent DNA this call remains unverified. The CDR3 sequence is 16 residues long. CDR1 LNHDA and CDR2 SQIVND come from the germline V gene (reference sequence). CDR3 sequence: CASSRQPGQLSYEQYF.

This chain uses TRBV30 with TRBJ2-7. CDR1 is GTSNPN and CDR2 is SVGIG in the germline V gene (reference sequence). The CDR3 is 17 amino acids. CDR3 sequence: CAWSVRRLNKAFYEQYF.

V gene TRBV30 combines with J gene TRBJ2-7; as DNA is missing, the TRBD1 call by TCRdb cannot be tested. The V gene's germline CDR1 is GTSNPN and CDR2 SVGIG (reference sequence). CDR3 length: 14 amino acids. This CDR3 reads CAWKRDVSPYEQYF.

The rearrangement joins TRBV9 to TRBJ2-1; checking the TCRdb D call of TRBD2 is not possible without DNA. Germline CDR1 is SGDLS and CDR2 is YYNGEE. The CDR3 runs 15 residues. The CDR3 sequence is CASSFTGTSLDEQFF.

The rearrangement uses TRBV20-1 and TRBJ2-5; TCRdb proposes TRBD1, but this gene call is untestable without DNA. The CDR3 consists of 14 residues. From germline, CDR1 is DFQATT and CDR2 SNEGSKA (reference sequence). The CDR3 loop reads CSARDAGGGKTQYF.

This chain joins TRBV29-1 and TRBJ1-2; checking the TCRdb D call of TRBD1 is not possible without DNA. There are 14 residues in the CDR3. Germline V gives CDR1 SQVTM, CDR2 ANQGSEA. The CDR3 reads CSVVPLGQGYGYTF.